The following is a T cell receptor beta chain sequence with its context. The antigen is not known. The CDR3 totals 12 residues. The V end was cut by 4 bases, the J end by 5 bases, with 9 bases between. Germline CDR1 is SEHNR and CDR2 is FQNEAQ (reference sequence). Genomic DNA for unsorted samples was obtained from about 90 million PBMCs. This record belongs to a study of shared clonotypes between healthy human individuals. Overall study findings and caveats: Investigators collected only blood, and repertoires in tissues likely differ.

Per the study methods: Owing to the provision of junction-only sequences devoid of quality scores by immunoSEQ, filtering differed. Profiled with immunoSEQ multiplex PCR; TCRdb holds only in-frame clones, not every one. V and J calls and clone size come straight from that table; D and trimming were deduced from the DNA. The table lists roughly 500,000 clones, 79% of them singletons. The receptor's source is a woman between 40 and 50 years old in good health. Some clones in this sample may be carry-over from other donors' samples. Specimen: PBMCs. The chain recombines TRBV7-9 with TRBJ2-7; D is ambiguous. CDR3: CASSSNMDEQYF. The CDR3 nucleotides read TGTGCCAGCAGCTCGAACATGGACGAGCAGTACTTC.